These 20 T cell receptor beta chains were sequenced from one sample in a study of cytomegalovirus exposure and HLA in healthy donors. Only in-frame clones appear in the TCRdb table, and some are missing; sequencing was by immunoSEQ multiplex PCR. Among approximately 150,000 clones, 87% were seen once, and the ten largest hold 3.5% to 5%. Sequenced: PBMCs. The source is a man between 18 and 29 years old in good health and CMV-seropositive.

The V and J genes are TRBV30 and TRBJ2-3; D is ambiguous. This CDR3 is 16 amino acids long. Germline assignment: CDR1 GTSNPN and CDR2 SVGIG (reference sequence). V was trimmed by 2 bases and J by 2 bases, leaving 17 bases between them. The chain's CDR3 is CAWSPPWRSYTDTQYF. CDR3 coding DNA: TGTGCCTGGAGTCCTCCCTGGCGGTCCTACACAGATACGCAGTATTTT.

The rearrangement joins TRBV4-1 to TRBJ2-1; D may be TRBD2 (6 bases). Deletions cut 5 bases from V and 7 bases from J, with 18 bases between. Germline CDR1 reads MGHRA; CDR2 reads YSYEKL. The length of the CDR3 is 15 residues. The CDR3 nucleotides are TGCGCCAGCAGCTTCGGGAGTCCCCCCGGTAATGAGCAGTTCTTC. It translates to CASSFGSPPGNEQFF.

The V call is TRBV9, the J call TRBJ1-2; a weak D match, TRBD1 (6 bases). The CDR3 is made up of 16 amino acids. The V and J ends lost 5 bases and 4 bases respectively, with 21 bases between them. Germline CDR1 and CDR2: SGDLS and YYNGEE. The CDR3 here is CASSWGQGIPSYGYTF. In DNA form, the CDR3 reads TGTGCCAGCAGTTGGGGGCAGGGCATTCCTTCCTATGGCTACACCTTC.

The V call is TRBV5-1, the J call TRBJ2-1; the D is unclear. Germline CDR1 is SGHRS and CDR2 is YFSETQ. Trimming left V 6 bases short and J 4 bases short, with 11 bases between. This CDR3 comprises 13 residues. In nucleotides, the CDR3 is TGCGCCAGCATCAGCGAGGATTACAATGAGCAGTTCTTC. It encodes CASISEDYNEQFF.

V usage is TRBV29-1 and J usage is TRBJ1-5; 8 bases are a match to TRBD1. V trimming: 7 bases; J trimming: 4 bases; junction bases outside the gene matches: 6. Germline values: CDR1 SQVTM, CDR2 ANQGSEA. This CDR3 comprises 13 residues. CDR3 in amino acids: CSAGQGVNQPQHF. The CDR3 DNA is TGCAGCGCTGGACAGGGAGTAAATCAGCCCCAGCATTTT.

This chain joins TRBV27 and TRBJ1-1; 11 positions agree with TRBD1. The CDR3 extends over 17 amino acids. The V gene end was trimmed by 5 bases and the J gene end by 0 bases; junction bases not matched to a gene: 8. Germline CDR1 reads MNHEY; CDR2 reads SMNVEV (reference sequence). As DNA, the CDR3 is TGTGCCAGCAGTAGCCGATGGACAGGGGGCATGAACACTGAAGCTTTCTTT. Encoded protein: CASSSRWTGGMNTEAFF.

Turning to this clone: Mismatch with germline at one junction end may stem from a read error. The chain links TRBV6-5 to TRBJ2-3, with D possibly TRBD1 on 5 matching bases. CDR1 MNHEY and CDR2 SVGAGI come from the germline V gene. The CDR3 covers 14 residues. The CDR3 DNA reads TGTGCCAGCAGTTACGGCAGTAGCACAGGTACGCAGTATTTT. Protein product: CASSYGSSTGTQYF.

The rearrangement joins TRBV29-1 to TRBJ2-3, with TRBD1 matching 8 bases. The CDR3 has 14 residues. V was clipped by 4 bases and J by 1 base; unmatched bases: 4. The germline V gene has CDR1 SQVTM and CDR2 ANQGSEA. The CDR3 loop is CSVVRGPRTDTQYF. CDR3 in DNA: TGCAGCGTTGTCAGGGGGCCCCGCACAGATACGCAGTATTTT.

This clone was seen once. This chain joins TRBV19 and TRBJ1-3, with D perhaps matching TRBD1 (6 bases). The CDR3 has 13 residues. Germline V gives CDR1 LNHDA, CDR2 SQIVND (reference sequence). The V gene lost 4 bases and the J gene lost 4 bases, with 8 bases spanning the gap. CDR3: CASSTGVGNTIYF. CDR3 DNA: TGTGCCAGTAGTACAGGGGTCGGAAACACCATATATTTT.

This rearrangement joins TRBV7-9 to TRBJ2-5; maybe TRBD1 (6 bases). Per the germline V gene, CDR1 is SEHNR and CDR2 is FQNEAQ (reference sequence). Trimming took off 5 bases at V and 2 bases at J, with 21 bases between the two ends. The CDR3 covers 17 residues. This chain's CDR3 is CASSPIQDSPRQETQYF. CDR3 coding DNA: TGTGCCAGCAGCCCCATCCAGGACAGTCCGCGGCAAGAGACCCAGTACTTC.

The V call is TRBV6-5, the J call TRBJ1-2; no reliable D call. V was pared by 3 bases and J by 2 bases, with 10 bases between. The CDR3 covers 14 residues. Germline V gene lookup returns CDR1 MNHEY and CDR2 SVGAGI. CDR3 sequence (DNA): TGTGCCAGCAGTTATAATGGCAAAAACTATGGCTACACCTTC. Translating gives CASSYNGKNYGYTF.

This clone has just a few counts. The rearrangement links TRBV11-3 to TRBJ1-3; TRBD1 agrees at 7 bases. Germline-derived CDR1 and CDR2 are SGHNT and YENEEA. J gave up 4 bases and V 5 bases, and 5 bases lay outside the gene matches. The CDR3 totals 14 residues. The CDR3 sequence: CASSHRGLGNTIYF. The DNA for the CDR3 is TGTGCCAGCAGCCACAGGGGTCTCGGAAACACCATATATTTT.

J is TRBJ1-5 and V is TRBV4-1; D not certain. From germline, CDR1 is MGHRA and CDR2 YSYEKL. V shed 0 bases and J shed 8 bases, with 8 bases lying between them. The CDR3 covers 13 residues. CDR3 in DNA: TGCGCCAGCAGCCAAGATCAGGATGAGCCCCAGCATTTT. It translates to CASSQDQDEPQHF.

The J gene is TRBJ2-3, the V gene TRBV27; 16 nucleotides agree with TRBD2. With V trimmed by 6 bases and J by 1 base, 7 bases remained unmatched. The CDR3 covers 18 residues. Germline CDR1 is MNHEY and CDR2 is SMNVEV (reference sequence). Here the CDR3 reads CASRAGTSGRVGTDTQYF. Written as DNA, the CDR3 is TGTGCCAGCAGAGCCGGGACTAGCGGGAGGGTAGGCACAGATACGCAGTATTTT.

The chain is built from TRBV11-2 and TRBJ2-1; 10 nucleotides match TRBD1. Germline loops: CDR1 SGHAT, CDR2 FQNNGV. The CDR3 has 17 residues. Losses at the gene ends were 4 bases for V and 8 bases for J; bases not matched to a gene: 14. The CDR3 sequence: CASSSGVPGTGADEQFF. CDR3 nucleotide sequence: TGTGCCAGCAGCTCGGGTGTGCCCGGGACAGGGGCGGATGAGCAGTTCTTC.

The chain links TRBV7-9 to TRBJ1-1, with TRBD1 matching 7 bases. CDR1 and CDR2 (germline): SEHNR, FQNEAQ (reference sequence). V dropped 10 bases and J dropped 1; count of bases not matched to a gene: 9. The CDR3 sequence is 14 residues long. The CDR3 DNA reads TGTGCCACCCGAGGGGGCACAGGGAACACTGAAGCTTTCTTT. This encodes CATRGGTGNTEAFF.

This clone has more than one count but fewer than ten. The chain links TRBV6-5 to TRBJ1-5, with D perhaps matching TRBD1 (5 bases). The CDR3 loop spans 14 amino acids. Per germline, CDR1 MNHEY and CDR2 SVGAGI. V shed 3 bases and J shed 7 bases, with 13 bases lying between them. The CDR3 loop reads CASSYRDAGQPQHF. Here the CDR3 DNA reads TGTGCCAGCAGTTATAGGGACGCGGGGCAGCCCCAGCATTTT.

The V gene is TRBV9, the J gene TRBJ1-6; D unclear. Germline loops: CDR1 SGDLS, CDR2 YYNGEE. Trimming left V 0 bases short and J 0 bases short, with 10 bases between. The CDR3 is 17 residues long. CDR3 loop: CASSVESQSSYNSPLHF. CDR3 DNA sequence: TGTGCCAGCAGCGTAGAGAGTCAAAGCTCCTATAATTCACCCCTCCACTTT. The variable domain in full, completed from reference TRBV9 and TRBJ1-6, reads DSGVTQTPKHLITATGQRVTLRCSPRSGDLSVYWYQQSLDQGLQFLIQYYNGEERAKGNILERFSAQQFPDLHSELNLSSLELGDSALYFCASSVESQSSYNSPLHFGNGTRLTVT.

The count of this clone is one. V usage is TRBV10-3 and J usage is TRBJ1-1; D is ambiguous. The CDR3 sequence is 14 residues long. Germline V gene sequence: CDR1 ENHRY, CDR2 SYGVKD. Trimming shortened V by 5 bases and J by 6 bases, and 16 bases separated the two germline ends. CDR3 coding DNA: TGTGCCATCAGTTCTCTGGGAGGGAGCGCTGAAGCTTTCTTT. Translating it yields CAISSLGGSAEAFF.

V gene TRBV15 combines with J gene TRBJ2-3; TRBD2 matches 10 bases. The germline gives CDR1 LNHNV, CDR2 YYDKDF (reference sequence). The ends lost 1 base at V and 2 bases at J; junction bases unmatched: 6. CDR3 length: 17 residues. CDR3 DNA: TGTGCCACCAGCAGAGTGGAACTAGCGGGACTCACAGATACGCAGTATTTT. This codes for CATSRVELAGLTDTQYF.